The T cell receptor (beta chain) under discussion was sequenced for a study of T cell changes during pregnancy in multiple sclerosis. CDR1 MDHEN and CDR2 SYDVKM come from the germline V gene. The CDR3 is 15 amino acids. The V and J ends lost 2 bases and 5 bases, in that order; junction bases with no gene match: 6. Data came from immunoSEQ multiplex PCR; TCRdb stores just in-frame clones and leaves some out. The repertoire has around 81,000 clones, approximately 92% of them found once; the top ten carry 3.7%. The chain recombines TRBV28 with TRBJ2-5; 9 bases match TRBD2. This TCR derives from a female donor in good health, enrolled as a control in a pregnancy study. Sequencing was performed on peripheral blood, taken after pregnancy. CDR3 sequence reads: CASSLMRGGWETQYF. The CDR3 nucleotides read TGTGCCAGCAGTTTAATGCGGGGGGGCTGGGAGACCCAGTACTTC.